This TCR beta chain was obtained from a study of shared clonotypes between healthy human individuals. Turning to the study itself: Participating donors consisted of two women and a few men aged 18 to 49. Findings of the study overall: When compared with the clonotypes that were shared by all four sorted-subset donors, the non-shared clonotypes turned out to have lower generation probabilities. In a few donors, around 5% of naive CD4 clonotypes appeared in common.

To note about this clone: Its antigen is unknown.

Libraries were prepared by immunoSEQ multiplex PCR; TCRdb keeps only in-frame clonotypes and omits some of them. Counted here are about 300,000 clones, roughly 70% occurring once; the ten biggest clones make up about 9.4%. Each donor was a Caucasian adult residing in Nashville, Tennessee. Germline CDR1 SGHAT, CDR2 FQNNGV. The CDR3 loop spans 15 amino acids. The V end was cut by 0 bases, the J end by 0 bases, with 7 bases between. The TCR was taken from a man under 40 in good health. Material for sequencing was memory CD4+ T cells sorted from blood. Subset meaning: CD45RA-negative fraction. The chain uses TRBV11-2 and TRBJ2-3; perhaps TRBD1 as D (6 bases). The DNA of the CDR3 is TGTGCCAGCAGCTTAGACGGGACAAGCACAGATACGCAGTATTTT. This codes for CASSLDGTSTDTQYF.